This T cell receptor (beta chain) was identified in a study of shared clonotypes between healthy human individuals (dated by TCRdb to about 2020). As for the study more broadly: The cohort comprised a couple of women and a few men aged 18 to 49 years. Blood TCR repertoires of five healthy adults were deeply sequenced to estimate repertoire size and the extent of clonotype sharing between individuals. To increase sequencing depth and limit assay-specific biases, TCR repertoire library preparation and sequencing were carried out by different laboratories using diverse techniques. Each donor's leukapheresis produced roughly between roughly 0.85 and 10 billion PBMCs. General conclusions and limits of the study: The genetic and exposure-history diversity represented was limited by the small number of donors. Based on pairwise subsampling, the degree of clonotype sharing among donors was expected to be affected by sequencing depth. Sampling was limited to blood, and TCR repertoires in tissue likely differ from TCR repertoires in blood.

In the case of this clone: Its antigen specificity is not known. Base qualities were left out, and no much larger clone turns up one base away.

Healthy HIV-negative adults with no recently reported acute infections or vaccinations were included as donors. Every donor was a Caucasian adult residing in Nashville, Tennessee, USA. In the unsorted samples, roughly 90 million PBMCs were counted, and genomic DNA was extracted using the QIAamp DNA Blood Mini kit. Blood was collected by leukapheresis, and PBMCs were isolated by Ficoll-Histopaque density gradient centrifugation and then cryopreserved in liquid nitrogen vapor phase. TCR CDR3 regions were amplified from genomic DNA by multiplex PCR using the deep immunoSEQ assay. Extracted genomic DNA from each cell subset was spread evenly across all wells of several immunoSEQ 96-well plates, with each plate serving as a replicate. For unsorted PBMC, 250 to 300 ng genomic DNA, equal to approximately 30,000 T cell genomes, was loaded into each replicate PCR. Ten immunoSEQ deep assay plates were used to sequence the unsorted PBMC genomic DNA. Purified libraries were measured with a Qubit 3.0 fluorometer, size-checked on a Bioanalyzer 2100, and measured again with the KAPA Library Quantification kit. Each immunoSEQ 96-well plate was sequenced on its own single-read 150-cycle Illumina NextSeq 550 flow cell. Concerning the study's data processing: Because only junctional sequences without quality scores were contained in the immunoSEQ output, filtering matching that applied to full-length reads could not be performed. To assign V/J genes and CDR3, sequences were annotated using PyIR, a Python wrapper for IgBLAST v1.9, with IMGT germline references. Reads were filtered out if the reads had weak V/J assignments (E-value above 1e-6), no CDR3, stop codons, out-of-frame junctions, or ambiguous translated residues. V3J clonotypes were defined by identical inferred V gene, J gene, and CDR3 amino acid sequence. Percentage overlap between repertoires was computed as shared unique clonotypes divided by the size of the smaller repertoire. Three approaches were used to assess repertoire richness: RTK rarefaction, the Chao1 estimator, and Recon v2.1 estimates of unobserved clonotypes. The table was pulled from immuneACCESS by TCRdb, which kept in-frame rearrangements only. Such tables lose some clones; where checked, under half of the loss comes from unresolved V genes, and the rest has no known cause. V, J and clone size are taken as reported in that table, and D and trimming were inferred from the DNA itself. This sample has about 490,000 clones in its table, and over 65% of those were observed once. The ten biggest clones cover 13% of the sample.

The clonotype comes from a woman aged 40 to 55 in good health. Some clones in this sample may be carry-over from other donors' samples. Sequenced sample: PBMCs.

The DNA sequence follows: TGTGCCAGCAGCTTCCTCGGGACAGGTGGTTTAGGAACTGAAGCTTTCTTT. Its coded protein is CASSFLGTGGLGTEAFF. The V and J genes are TRBV7-9 and TRBJ1-1, with 8 bases in between that match TRBD1. The CDR3 starts with the cysteine, ends with the phenylalanine, and has 17 residues. The only DNA kept is the CDR3, 51 bases in frame from the first base. The V end gives up 3 bases and the J end 5 bases, leaving 14 bases in the junction not matched to a gene. Taken from the germline V gene (reference sequence), the CDR1 and CDR2 loops are SEHNR and FQNEAQ.